This TCR beta chain comes out of a study of T-cell reconstitution after alpha-beta-depleted transplantation in children. CDR3 length: 12 residues. Looked up from germline, CDR1 is SGHNT and CDR2 is YYREEE (reference sequence). V lost 2 bases and J lost 4, with 6 bases in between. Molecular barcoding with unique molecular identifiers was used for the TCRbeta library. Each CDR3 protein is one row after TCRdb ran MiXCR on the PCR reads. The profile shows more than 45,000 distinct CDR3 sequences, around half of them singletons. Comments on this clonotype: Its antigen is unidentified.

Findings and caveats of the study: As was reported, about two months after transplant, alpha-beta T cells came from several hundred expanded graft clones. Surviving recipient cells, namely T cells and thymic progenitors, were the source of high day-60 TCRbeta diversity in some patients. Fresh T-cell production supplied most of the T-cell counts and diversity seen one year after transplant.

This chain connects TRBV5-4 to TRBJ1-1; the D is unclear. The TCR was taken from a boy less than two years old with SCID, due to receive a stem cell transplant. The sequences come from peripheral blood, collected before TCRalphabeta/CD19-depleted stem cell transplant. DNA of the CDR3: TGTGCCAGCAGCTTACCCGGCACTGAAGCTTTCTTT. This translates into CASSLPGTEAFF.